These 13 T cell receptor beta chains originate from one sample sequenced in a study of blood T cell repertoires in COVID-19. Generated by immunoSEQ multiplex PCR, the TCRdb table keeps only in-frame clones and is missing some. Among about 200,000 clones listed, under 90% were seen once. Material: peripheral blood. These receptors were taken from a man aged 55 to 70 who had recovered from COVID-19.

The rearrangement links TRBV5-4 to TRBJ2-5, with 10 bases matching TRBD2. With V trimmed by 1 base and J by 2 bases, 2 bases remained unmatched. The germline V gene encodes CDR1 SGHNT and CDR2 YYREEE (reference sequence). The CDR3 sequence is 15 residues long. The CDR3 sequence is CASSLPSGGQETQYF. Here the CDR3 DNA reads TGTGCCAGCAGCTTGCCTAGCGGGGGTCAAGAGACCCAGTACTTC. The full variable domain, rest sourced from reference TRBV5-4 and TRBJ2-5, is ETGVTQSPTHLIKTRGQQVTLRCSSQSGHNTVSWYQQALGQGPQFIFQYYREEENGRGNFPPRFSGLQFPNYSSELNVNALELDDSALYLCASSLPSGGQETQYFGPGTRLLVL.

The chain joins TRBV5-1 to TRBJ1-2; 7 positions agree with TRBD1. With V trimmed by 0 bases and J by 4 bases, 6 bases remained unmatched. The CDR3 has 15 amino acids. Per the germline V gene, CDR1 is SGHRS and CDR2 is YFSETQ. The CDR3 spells CASSLGGTVPYGYTF. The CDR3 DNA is TGCGCCAGCAGCTTGGGGGGGACAGTGCCCTATGGCTACACCTTC.

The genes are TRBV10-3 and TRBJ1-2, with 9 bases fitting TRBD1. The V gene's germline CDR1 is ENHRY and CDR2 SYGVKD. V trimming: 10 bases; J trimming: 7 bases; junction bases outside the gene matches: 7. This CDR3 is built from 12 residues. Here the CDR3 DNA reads TGTGCCAACTACAGGGGGCAAGGTGGCTACACCTTC. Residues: CANYRGQGGYTF.

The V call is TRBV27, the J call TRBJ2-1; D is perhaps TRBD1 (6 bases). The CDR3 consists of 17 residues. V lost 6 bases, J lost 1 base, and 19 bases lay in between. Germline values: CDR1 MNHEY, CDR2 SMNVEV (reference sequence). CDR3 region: CASRIPPGTTSYNEQFF. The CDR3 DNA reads TGTGCCAGCAGAATACCGCCCGGGACAACATCCTACAATGAGCAGTTCTTC.

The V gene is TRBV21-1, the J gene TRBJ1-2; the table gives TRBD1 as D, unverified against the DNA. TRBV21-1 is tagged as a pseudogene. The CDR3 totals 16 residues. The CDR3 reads CASSDGTVAPRGGYTF. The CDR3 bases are TGTGCCAGCAGCGACGGGACAGTGGCGCCGAGGGGTGGCTACACCTTC.

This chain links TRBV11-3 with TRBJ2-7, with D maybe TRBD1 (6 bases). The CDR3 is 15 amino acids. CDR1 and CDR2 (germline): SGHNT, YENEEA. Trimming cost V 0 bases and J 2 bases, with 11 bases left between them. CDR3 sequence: CASSLEFGGPYEQYF. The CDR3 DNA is TGTGCCAGCAGCTTAGAATTTGGGGGCCCCTACGAGCAGTACTTC.

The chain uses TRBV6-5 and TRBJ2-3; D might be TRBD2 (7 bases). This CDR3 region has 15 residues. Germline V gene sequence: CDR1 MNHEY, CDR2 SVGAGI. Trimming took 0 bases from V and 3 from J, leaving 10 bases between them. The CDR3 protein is CASSYSGGPTDTQYF. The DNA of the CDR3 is TGTGCCAGCAGTTACTCGGGGGGGCCGACAGATACGCAGTATTTT.

In nucleotides, the CDR3 is TGTGCCAGCAGCGCTAATCGACTAGCGGGAAAACATGAGCAGTTCTTC. This gives the protein CASSANRLAGKHEQFF. The chain links TRBV9 to TRBJ2-1; 11 positions agree with TRBD2. The ends lost 3 bases at V and 8 bases at J; junction bases unmatched: 10. Germline assignment: CDR1 SGDLS and CDR2 YYNGEE. The CDR3 is made up of 16 amino acids.

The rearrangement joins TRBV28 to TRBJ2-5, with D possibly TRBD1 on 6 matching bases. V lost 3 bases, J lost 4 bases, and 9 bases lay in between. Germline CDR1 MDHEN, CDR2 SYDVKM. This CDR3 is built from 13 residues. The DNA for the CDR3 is TGTGCCAGCAGTTTCAGGGGCGCAGAGACCCAGTACTTC. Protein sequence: CASSFRGAETQYF.

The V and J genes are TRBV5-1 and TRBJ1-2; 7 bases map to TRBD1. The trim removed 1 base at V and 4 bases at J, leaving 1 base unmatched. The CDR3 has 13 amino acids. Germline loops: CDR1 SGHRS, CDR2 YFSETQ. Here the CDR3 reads CASSLWDSYGYTF. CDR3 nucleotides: TGCGCCAGCAGCTTGTGGGACAGCTATGGCTACACCTTC.

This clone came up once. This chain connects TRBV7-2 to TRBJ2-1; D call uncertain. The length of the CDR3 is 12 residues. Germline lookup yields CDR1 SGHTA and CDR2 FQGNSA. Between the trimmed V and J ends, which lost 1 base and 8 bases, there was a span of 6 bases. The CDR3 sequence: CASSLVDYEQFF. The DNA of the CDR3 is TGTGCCAGCAGCTTAGTAGACTATGAGCAGTTCTTC.

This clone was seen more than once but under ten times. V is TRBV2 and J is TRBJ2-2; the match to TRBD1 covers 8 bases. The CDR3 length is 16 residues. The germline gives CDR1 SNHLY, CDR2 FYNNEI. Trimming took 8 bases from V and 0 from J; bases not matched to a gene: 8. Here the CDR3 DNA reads TGTGCCAGCGGCGGTGGCAGGGGGCCGAACACCGGGGAGCTGTTTTTT. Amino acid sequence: CASGGGRGPNTGELFF.

The CDR3 protein is CASSGTGTNTEAFF. CDR3 DNA sequence: TGTGCCAGCTCCGGGACAGGGACAAACACTGAAGCTTTCTTT. This chain uses TRBV5-6 with TRBJ1-1; 9 bases agree with TRBD1. With 7 bases clipped from V and 2 bases from J, the junction kept 6 bases outside the gene matches. This CDR3 has 14 residues. Germline V gives CDR1 SGHDT, CDR2 YYEEEE.